Detailed here is one TCR beta chain. Its antigen remains unidentified. The sample has other DNA sequences that encode this CDR3 too. Repertoires were generated with immunoSEQ multiplex PCR, while TCRdb's copy carries only in-frame clones and drops some. The data contain about 350,000 clones, 92% of them singletons. The sample originates from a study of Ad26.COV2.S vaccination and SARS-CoV-2 variants. General study points: In vaccinated individuals, spike-specific CD8+ and CD4+ T cell responses reportedly displayed substantial breadth.

The source material was peripheral blood, sampled after recovery from COVID-19. The receptor was isolated from a human donor who had recovered from COVID-19.

The CDR3 coding sequence is TGTGCCAGCTCGCCTACTAGCACAGATACGCAGTATTTT. Translated: CASSPTSTDTQYF. The chain employs TRBV18 and TRBJ2-3; the D is unclear. This CDR3 is built from 13 residues. Trimming cost V 6 bases and J 0 bases, with 7 bases left between them. From germline, CDR1 is KGHSH and CDR2 LQKENI.